This T cell receptor beta chain was sequenced for a study of shared clonotypes between healthy human individuals (dated by TCRdb to about 2020). In the study overall: The cohort included a few men and a couple of women between 18 and 49 years of age. For each donor, CD4 naive and CD4 memory were each run on three plates, CD8 naive on two plates, and CD8 memory on one plate. To estimate repertoire size and how much clonotype sharing occurs between individuals, the study deeply sequenced the blood TCR repertoires of five or six healthy adults. To increase sequencing depth and limit assay-specific biases, different laboratories used diverse techniques to prepare libraries and sequence TCR repertoires. Each donor's leukapheresis produced roughly between roughly 0.85 and 9.5 billion PBMCs.

Remarks on this clone: Its antigen specificity is not known. Base qualities are missing; no much larger clone stands one base away.

The full study reports these points: Clonotypes shared by all four sorted-subset donors showed higher generation probabilities than non-shared clonotypes. Sampling was limited to blood, and TCR repertoires in tissue likely differ from TCR repertoires in blood. Across four donors, 4.5% to 6.5% of naive CD4, roughly 3.3% of naive CD8, 2.3% of memory CD4, and about 0.44% of memory CD8 clonotypes were shared. Naive subsets generally had larger estimated clonotype richness than memory subsets. Rarefaction of sorted-subset datasets indicated incomplete sequencing despite the large sequencing depth. Pairwise subsampling led to the expectation that sequencing depth would affect the degree of clonotype sharing among donors. The genetic and exposure-history diversity represented was limited by the small number of donors.

Taken from the germline V gene, the CDR1 and CDR2 loops are SQVTM and ANQGSEA. V and J are truncated by 3 bases and 2 bases respectively, leaving an intervening sequence of 25 bases. From cysteine to phenylalanine, the CDR3 is 18 amino acids long. The retained sequence is limited to the CDR3, 54 bases, with the frame set at the first base. TCR CDR3 regions were amplified from genomic DNA by multiplex PCR using the deep immunoSEQ assay. For each cell subset, the extracted genomic DNA was distributed evenly across all wells of several immunoSEQ 96-well plates, and each plate served as one replicate. Each replicate PCR for sorted subsets received about 180 ng genomic DNA, equal to about 30,000 T cell genomes. Purified libraries were quantified with a Qubit 3.0 fluorometer, sized on a Bioanalyzer 2100, and re-quantified with the KAPA Library Quantification kit. A separate single-read 150-cycle Illumina NextSeq 550 flow cell was used to sequence each immunoSEQ 96-well plate. As for how the authors treated the data: Because the immunoSEQ output included only junctional sequences and no quality scores, the filtering could not be the same as the filtering used for full-length reads. To assign V/J genes and CDR3, sequences were annotated against IMGT germline references using PyIR, a Python wrapper for IgBLAST v1.9. Reads were removed for weak V/J assignments (E-value above 1e-6), missing CDR3, stop codons, out-of-frame junctions, or ambiguous translated residues. V3J clonotypes were defined by identical inferred V gene, J gene, and CDR3 amino acid sequence. To compute the percentage overlap between repertoires, the number of shared unique clonotypes was divided by the size of the smaller repertoire. Richness of each repertoire was evaluated using RTK rarefaction, the Chao1 estimator, and Recon v2.1 estimates of unobserved clonotypes. Generation probabilities for all TCRbeta clonotypes obtained by the gDNA method from a handful of donors were computed using OLGA. Imported from immuneACCESS, the table was reduced by TCRdb to in-frame sequences with V and J called. These copies leave out some clones; in studies compared against another copy, an unresolved V gene accounts for under half, and the cause of the remainder is not known. V and J calls and clone size follow that table, whereas D and trimming were derived from the DNA. The sample records approximately 1.4 million clones, approximately 98% of which are singletons. Roughly 0.42% of the sample rests with the top ten.

Donors were healthy HIV-negative adults with no recently reported acute infections or vaccinations. Every donor was a Caucasian adult residing in Nashville, Tennessee, USA. Magnetic negative selection was used to enrich CD4+ T cells, after which naive cells were positively selected on CD45RA and the negative fraction became the memory subset. After blood collection by leukapheresis, PBMCs were isolated using Ficoll-Histopaque density gradient centrifugation and then cryopreserved in the vapor phase of liquid nitrogen. Analytical flow cytometry was used to check the purity and quantity of each magnetically sorted T cell population. Each sorted fraction had its genomic DNA isolated and then quantified by UV absorbance on a Nanodrop 2000c.

The source material was naive CD4+ T cells sorted from blood. The cell subset or site label here, explained by the study, means: CD45RA+ positively selected. The origin of this receptor is a man aged 30 to 39 in good health. The rearrangement joined TRBV29-1 to TRBJ1-1, with TRBD1 tentatively as D gene (6 bases match). The CDR3 loop reads CSVDSHAGGGVGNTEAFF. The DNA sequence reads TGCAGCGTTGATTCCCATGCGGGCGGGGGCGTAGGAAACACTGAAGCTTTCTTT.